This TCR beta chain was recovered during a study of blood T cell repertoires in COVID-19. Study overall: Some COVID-19 samples were acute and others convalescent; all came from the United States, Italy and Spain. Nucleic acid was either cDNA or gDNA, and it came from T cells, B-cell-depleted T cells, or PBMCs.

Authors' analysis steps: Estimation of nucleated cell counts was performed using reference gene primer amplification. TCRdb's table, derived via immunoSEQ multiplex PCR, lists solely in-frame clones and lacks some. The D gene and trimming were derived from the DNA, and the V and J assignments and clone size from that table. Counted here are about 94,000 clones, approximately 80% occurring once; the ten biggest clones make up about a fifth. CDR1 is SGHAT and CDR2 is FQNNGV in the germline V gene. The CDR3 covers 16 residues. The V end was cut by 5 bases, the J end by 0 bases, with 16 bases between. The receptor was isolated from an elderly woman with acute or convalescent COVID-19. The chain joins TRBV11-2 to TRBJ1-1, with D possibly TRBD1 on 5 matching bases. The sample consisted of peripheral blood. DNA for the CDR3: TGTGCCAGCAGCGAAGCGGGACGACGGCTGAACACTGAAGCTTTCTTT. Translating it yields CASSEAGRRLNTEAFF.